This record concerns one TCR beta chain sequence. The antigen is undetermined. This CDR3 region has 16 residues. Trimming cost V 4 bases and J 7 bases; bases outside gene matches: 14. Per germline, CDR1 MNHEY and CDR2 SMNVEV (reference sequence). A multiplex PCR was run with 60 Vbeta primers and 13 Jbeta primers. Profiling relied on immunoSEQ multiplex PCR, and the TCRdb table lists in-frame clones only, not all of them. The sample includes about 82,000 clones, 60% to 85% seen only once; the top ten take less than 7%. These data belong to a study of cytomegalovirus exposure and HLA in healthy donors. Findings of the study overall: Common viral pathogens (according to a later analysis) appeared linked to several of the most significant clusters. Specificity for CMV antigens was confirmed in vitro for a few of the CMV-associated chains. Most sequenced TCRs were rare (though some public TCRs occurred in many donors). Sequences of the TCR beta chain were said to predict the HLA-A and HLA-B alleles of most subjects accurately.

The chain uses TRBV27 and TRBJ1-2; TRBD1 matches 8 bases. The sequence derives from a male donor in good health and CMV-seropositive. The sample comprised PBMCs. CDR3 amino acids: CASSSSPYLQGVGYTF. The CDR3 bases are TGTGCCAGCAGTTCAAGTCCTTACCTACAGGGGGTTGGCTACACCTTC.